The 10 T cell receptor beta chains below all came from one sample that was sequenced in a study of cytomegalovirus exposure and HLA in healthy donors. PCR amplification relied on 60 Vbeta primers (plus 13 Jbeta primers). Generated by immunoSEQ multiplex PCR, the TCRdb table keeps only in-frame clones and is missing some. The data hold under 150,000 clones, with less than 80% observed a single time. Sequencing was performed on PBMCs. Receptors originate from a woman between 40 and 50 years old in good health and CMV-seropositive.

In regard to this clone: This same CDR3 is encoded by further DNA sequences in the sample. The gene calls are TRBV27 and TRBJ2-7, with 8 bases identical to TRBD1. The CDR3 has 13 residues. Germline V CDR1 and CDR2: MNHEY, SMNVEV (reference sequence). V lost 4 bases, J lost 2 bases, and 1 base stayed unmatched. The CDR3 here is CASSSGGPYEQYF. Here the CDR3 DNA reads TGTGCCAGCAGTTCAGGGGGCCCCTACGAGCAGTACTTC.

This chain connects TRBV7-3 to TRBJ2-6, with D unresolved. V was trimmed by 5 bases and J by 3 bases, leaving 14 bases between them. The CDR3 has 16 amino acids. The V gene's germline CDR1 is SGHTA and CDR2 FQGTGA. The CDR3 spells CASSPRRSGGANVLTF. The DNA for the CDR3 is TGTGCCAGCAGCCCCAGACGGTCGGGTGGGGCCAACGTCCTGACTTTC.

The rearrangement uses TRBV28 and TRBJ1-1; TRBD1 matches 8 bases. Germline loops: CDR1 MDHEN, CDR2 SYDVKM. CDR3 length equals 15 residues. The V gene end was trimmed by 4 bases and the J gene end by 2 bases; junction bases not matched to a gene: 6. CDR3 in amino acids: CASSSPGQVNTEAFF. CDR3 nucleotides: TGTGCCAGCAGTTCGCCGGGACAGGTAAACACTGAAGCTTTCTTT.

This clone was detected only a few times. The genes are TRBV20-1 and TRBJ2-7; D gene ambiguous. Between the trimmed V and J ends, which lost 4 bases and 4 bases, there was a span of 8 bases. The V gene's germline CDR1 is DFQATT and CDR2 SNEGSKA (reference sequence). The CDR3 extends over 11 amino acids. The CDR3: CSAKHLYEQYF. In nucleotides, the CDR3 is TGCAGTGCTAAACATTTGTACGAGCAGTACTTC.

There are a few counts of this clone. V and J are TRBV2 and TRBJ2-2, with 14 bases that match TRBD2. V lost 4 bases, J lost 6 bases, and 7 bases stayed unmatched. CDR1 is SNHLY and CDR2 is FYNNEI in the germline V gene. The CDR3 covers 17 residues. Written as DNA, the CDR3 is TGTGCCAGCAGTGCGGGACTAGCGGGAGTACAAGCCGGGGAGCTGTTTTTT. It encodes CASSAGLAGVQAGELFF.

On this clone: Compared with germline, one end of the junction differs, possibly owing to a read error. The CDR3 loop reads CASSQEGESSEQYF. CDR3 DNA: TGTGCCAGCAGCCAAGAGGGAGAGTCCTCCGAGCAGTACTTC. V gene TRBV4-2 combines with J gene TRBJ2-7, with D perhaps TRBD2 (5 bases). The CDR3 length is 14 residues. Germline V gives CDR1 LGHNA, CDR2 YNFKEQ.

This clone appeared a few times. The chain links TRBV2 to TRBJ2-3; D not certain. CDR1 and CDR2 from the germline V gene are SNHLY and FYNNEI. V was clipped by 1 base and J by 5 bases, with 13 bases between them. CDR3 length: 15 residues. CDR3 coding DNA: TGTGCCAGCAGTGAAGTAAGAGAGGTCGGAGATACGCAGTATTTT. Its protein is CASSEVREVGDTQYF.

To note about this clone: It is unclear where the CDR3 begins or ends on the DNA, so no DNA is shown, and the CDR3 is as TCRdb lists it. The rearrangement joins TRBV7-9 to TRBJ2-7; the table gives TRBD2 as D, unverified against the DNA. The CDR3 is 13 amino acids long, termini counted. The germline CDR1 and CDR2 sequences are SEHNR and FQNEAQ (reference sequence). The CDR3 protein is CASSLVASGNLYF.

This chain uses TRBV28 with TRBJ1-2, with 11 bases fitting TRBD1. J gave up 7 bases and V 7 bases, and 5 bases lay outside the gene matches. Germline V gene lookup returns CDR1 MDHEN and CDR2 SYDVKM. The CDR3 has 13 residues. CDR3 region: CASTRDRGGGYTF. The CDR3 DNA follows: TGTGCCAGCACCCGGGACAGGGGGGGTGGCTACACCTTC.

Note on this clone: A read error may produce the germline difference seen at one junction end. The chain carries TRBV9 and TRBJ2-3, with TRBD1 as a possible D gene (6 bases). There are 15 residues in the CDR3. Germline CDR1 is SGDLS and CDR2 is YYNGEE. CDR3 loop: CVSSVEQGRTDTQYF. The CDR3 DNA follows: TGTGTCAGCAGCGTAGAACAGGGACGCACAGATACGCAGTATTTT.